Given below is one T cell receptor (beta chain) in context. The antigen remains undetermined. The CDR3 runs to 15 residues. V lost 3 bases to trimming and J lost 2 bases, with 13 bases between them. The germline V gene encodes CDR1 SGHRS and CDR2 YFSETQ. The data belong to a study of graft-versus-host responses after intestinal transplantation. Study-level background: Transplant types were multivisceral, liver-intestinal, or isolated intestinal. Anti-thymocyte globulin induction preceded approximately three years of tacrolimus and steroid maintenance in all recipients. Regarding the study as a whole: The study associated peak circulating GvH clone levels with early post-transplant HvG declines. GvH clones surfaced in recipient marrow, some emerging earlier in ileum or blood.

TCRdb's copy holds only in-frame clones and misses some; the assay was immunoSEQ multiplex PCR. Of under 150,000 clones detected, approximately 94% appear once; the ten largest clones hold 0.16%. The rearrangement uses TRBV5-1 and TRBJ2-3, with D hard to call. The origin of this receptor is a human donor who received an intestinal transplant. The sequencing used unstimulated CD4+ T cells sorted from spleen or lymph node cells, collected before intestinal transplant. DNA for the CDR3: TGCGCCAGCAGCTCCAATCCGTACTCCACAGATACGCAGTATTTT. Translating it yields CASSSNPYSTDTQYF.